The rows below give T cell receptor beta chains drawn from one sample of a study of PD-1 blockade in classical Hodgkin lymphoma. The assay was immunoSEQ multiplex PCR, and TCRdb's table has in-frame clones only and misses some. Among around 19,000 clones listed, about nine tenths were seen once. Source: peripheral blood mononuclear cells (PBMCs), taken before the second cycle of nivolumab. Every receptor here comes from a human donor with classical Hodgkin lymphoma. Both conserved end residues are part of each CDR3. A D gene is named only where the DNA matches it firmly. Not every row has a clone size; where given, it reads once, few, many or a size class.

d_gene,v_gene,abundance,j_gene,CDR3aa,CDR3nt
TRBD1,TRBV18,-,TRBJ2-5,CASSPPGQGTVETQYF,TGTGCCAGCTCACCACCCGGACAGGGGACGGTTGAGACCCAGTACTTC
TRBD2,TRBV28,few,TRBJ2-5,CASSRTSGAMLETQYF,TGTGCCAGCAGTAGGACTAGCGGGGCCATGTTAGAGACCCAGTACTTC
-,TRBV7-9,-,TRBJ1-2,CASSLMTDSYGYTF,TGTGCCAGCAGCTTAATGACAGACTCCTATGGCTACACCTTC
TRBD2,TRBV9,-,TRBJ2-1,CASSATSGGDNEQFF,TGTGCCAGCAGCGCAACTAGCGGGGGAGACAATGAGCAGTTCTTC
TRBD2,TRBV2,few,TRBJ2-5,CASSESASGGVLETQYF,TGTGCCAGCAGTGAATCGGCTAGCGGGGGTGTCTTAGAGACCCAGTACTTC
TRBD1,TRBV5-1,-,TRBJ2-3,CASSAPGQGTDTQYF,TGCGCCAGCAGCGCGCCGGGACAGGGGACAGATACGCAGTATTTT
-,TRBV5-1,once,TRBJ2-4,CASSRPGPEGLVQYF,TGCGCCAGCAGCCGTCCCGGGCCGGAGGGATTAGTTCAGTACTTC
-,TRBV15,once,TRBJ2-1,CATSRVLVGPNEQFF,TGTGCCACCAGCAGAGTCCTCGTCGGCCCCAATGAGCAGTTCTTC
TRBD1,TRBV5-1,-,TRBJ1-6,CASSLQGPEGNSPLHF,TGCGCCAGCAGCTTACAGGGGCCAGAAGGCAATTCACCCCTCCACTTT
-,TRBV5-1,-,TRBJ1-1,CASSLEKNTEAFF,TGCGCCAGCAGCTTGGAGAAGAACACTGAAGCTTTCTTT
-,TRBV9,-,TRBJ1-2,CASSVDETLYGYTF,TGTGCCAGCAGCGTAGATGAGACTCTCTATGGCTACACCTTC
-,TRBV2,-,TRBJ2-3,CASSRDTTTDTQYF,TGTGCCAGCAGCCGGGACACCACTACAGATACGCAGTATTTT
TRBD2,TRBV5-4,-,TRBJ2-5,CASSLAGGGETQYF,TGTGCCAGCAGCTTGGCGGGGGGAGGGGAGACCCAGTACTTC
TRBD2,TRBV7-9,-,TRBJ2-3,CASRPLAGGVDTQYF,TGTGCCAGCAGACCCCTAGCGGGGGGAGTGGATACGCAGTATTTT
TRBD2,TRBV5-1,-,TRBJ2-5,CASSLFSGGAETQYF,TGCGCCAGCAGCTTGTTCAGCGGGGGGGCGGAGACCCAGTACTTC
TRBD2,TRBV11-1,large,TRBJ2-1,CASSLKGAGDPFGNEQFF,TGTGCCAGCAGCTTAAAAGGAGCGGGGGACCCTTTTGGCAATGAGCAGTTCTTC
TRBD1,TRBV19,-,TRBJ1-3,CASSPDRASSGNTIYF,TGTGCCAGTAGTCCGGACAGGGCCTCCTCTGGAAACACCATATATTTT
-,TRBV19,-,TRBJ2-7,CASSPDSYEQYF,TGTGCCAGTAGTCCCGACAGCTACGAGCAGTACTTC
-,TRBV7-9,-,TRBJ2-7,CASSLEQGPLYEQYF,TGTGCCAGCAGCTTAGAGCAGGGGCCCCTCTACGAGCAGTACTTC
-,TRBV9,-,TRBJ2-1,CASSVVERAYNEQFF,TGTGCCAGCAGCGTAGTTGAGCGGGCTTACAATGAGCAGTTCTTC
TRBD2,TRBV5-1,-,TRBJ2-3,CATSLRSGGASDTQYF,TGCGCCACAAGCCTCAGAAGCGGGGGGGCATCAGATACGCAGTATTTT
-,TRBV28,-,TRBJ2-7,CASSTQGLEQYF,TGTGCCAGCAGTACCCAGGGGCTCGAGCAGTACTTC
-,TRBV6-6,-,TRBJ1-6,CASSYQERNSPLHF,TGTGCCAGCAGTTATCAGGAACGTAATTCACCCCTCCACTTT
TRBD1,TRBV2,-,TRBJ1-2,CASRRGTGGYTF,TGTGCCAGCAGGAGGGGGACAGGTGGCTACACCTTC